This T cell receptor (beta chain) was recorded in a study of cytomegalovirus exposure and HLA in healthy donors. Overall study context: The same platform was used for the 130 or so validation repertoires as for the 600 to 700 first-cohort repertoires, as reported in a later analysis.

Method: immunoSEQ multiplex PCR; TCRdb's copy keeps in-frame clones and lacks some. The table includes more than 80,000 clones, approximately 96% detected once. As concerns this clone: As yet, its antigen is unknown.

A roughly 120-subject validation cohort, separate from the approximately 670-subject first cohort, supplied the donors. Whole-study results and caveats: A classifier reportedly called cytomegalovirus status with high sensitivity and specificity. The study designated roughly 150 TCR beta chains cytomegalovirus-associated.

The source material was PBMCs. The source of this sequence is a woman aged 18-29 years in good health and CMV-seronegative.

In DNA, the CDR3 is TGTGCCATCAGTGGGGAGGATATCGGGATCCGGACAGATACGCAGTATTTT. This encodes CAISGEDIGIRTDTQYF. The gene calls are TRBV10-3 and TRBJ2-3; a weak D match, TRBD2 (6 bases). With 4 bases removed from V and 3 bases from J, the gap between germline ends came to 20 bases. Germline CDR1 and CDR2: ENHRY and SYGVKD. The CDR3 is 17 amino acids.